Listed here are 27 T cell receptor beta chains from one sample, sequenced in a study of cytomegalovirus exposure and HLA in healthy donors. Here immunoSEQ multiplex PCR was the method, and the copy in TCRdb shows in-frame clones only, minus some. Of approximately 60,000 clones in the sample, around 92% are singletons; the top ten hold 1% to 1.5%. Material for sequencing was PBMCs. The receptors come from a woman under 30 in good health and CMV-seronegative.

In nucleotides, the CDR3 is TGCGCCAGCAGCCTGGGACAGCAATATCAGCCCCAGCATTTT. Protein product: CASSLGQQYQPQHF. The rearrangement links TRBV4-1 to TRBJ1-5; 7 nucleotides agree with TRBD1. The germline V gene encodes CDR1 MGHRA and CDR2 YSYEKL. This CDR3 has 14 residues. With V trimmed by 4 bases and J by 5 bases, 5 bases remained unmatched.

This clone appeared once. The chain is built from TRBV28 and TRBJ2-7, with TRBD1 matching over 8 bases. V lost 8 bases, J lost 4 bases, and 7 bases stayed unmatched. The CDR3 has 13 amino acids. The germline V gene encodes CDR1 MDHEN and CDR2 SYDVKM. Here the CDR3 DNA reads TGTGCCAGCCATTCAGGGGGCAGGTACGAGCAGTACTTC. This translates into CASHSGGRYEQYF.

The V call is TRBV11-2, the J call TRBJ2-1; D is unclear. V gave up 5 bases and J gave up 5 bases, with 7 bases separating them. The germline gives CDR1 SGHAT, CDR2 FQNNGV. There are 12 residues in the CDR3. The CDR3 sequence: CASSPLNNEQFF. CDR3 DNA: TGTGCCAGCAGCCCCTTAAACAATGAGCAGTTCTTC.

The V and J genes are TRBV13 and TRBJ1-1; D remains ambiguous. The germline V gene has CDR1 PRHDT and CDR2 FYEKMQ (reference sequence). The CDR3 spans 11 residues. V was pared by 7 bases and J by 1 base, with 4 bases between. The CDR3 loop reads CASTKNTEAFF. In DNA form, the CDR3 reads TGTGCCAGCACAAAGAACACTGAAGCTTTCTTT.

This sequence joins TRBV19 and TRBJ1-3; D unclear. Germline CDR1 is LNHDA and CDR2 is SQIVND (reference sequence). With 10 bases removed from V and 0 bases from J, the gap between germline ends came to 13 bases. The CDR3 is 14 residues long. The CDR3 nucleotides read TGTGCCACCACGACGGGAAGCTCTGGAAACACCATATATTTT. It yields the protein CATTTGSSGNTIYF.

As DNA, the CDR3 is TGCGCCAGCAGCTTGGGGGCGAATCAGCCCCAGCATTTT. This translates into CASSLGANQPQHF. This sequence joins TRBV5-1 and TRBJ1-5, with D hard to call. CDR3 length: 13 amino acids. Trimming cost V 0 bases and J 4 bases, with 5 bases left between them. Germline CDR1 SGHRS, CDR2 YFSETQ.

J is TRBJ1-1 and V is TRBV14; D call uncertain. The germline gives CDR1 SGHDN, CDR2 FVKESK. The germline V and J ends were trimmed by 5 bases and 0 bases, with 7 bases remaining between them. This CDR3 contains 13 residues. The CDR3 protein is CASSGQMNTEAFF. In nucleotides, the CDR3 is TGTGCCAGCAGCGGGCAGATGAACACTGAAGCTTTCTTT.

The J gene is TRBJ2-6, the V gene TRBV28; 7 bases match TRBD1. The germline gives CDR1 MDHEN, CDR2 SYDVKM. This CDR3 region has 16 residues. Germline trimming cut 4 bases from V and 3 bases from J; bases unmatched to any gene: 6. The CDR3 region has the DNA TGTGCCAGCAGTTCTTATAGGGGGCGTGGGGCCAACGTCCTGACTTTC. It specifies CASSSYRGRGANVLTF. The full variable domain, its missing parts supplied by reference TRBV28 and TRBJ2-6, is DVKVTQSSRYLVKRTGEKVFLECVQDMDHENMFWYRQDPGLGLRLIYFSYDVKMKEKGDIPEGYSVSREKKERFSLILESASTNQTSMYLCASSSYRGRGANVLTFGAGSRLTVL.

V gene TRBV5-1 combines with J gene TRBJ1-2, with TRBD1 matching 9 bases. The CDR3 is made up of 14 amino acids. Trimming took 4 bases from V and 5 from J; bases not matched to a gene: 6. Germline CDR1 SGHRS, CDR2 YFSETQ. The DNA for the CDR3 is TGCGCCAGCAGCACCGGGACAGGGCTTTATGGCTACACCTTC. Residues: CASSTGTGLYGYTF.

The chain uses TRBV11-2 and TRBJ2-2; TRBD2 aligns across 12 bases. The length of the CDR3 is 16 residues. CDR1 and CDR2 (germline): SGHAT, FQNNGV. Trimming removed 6 bases from V and 4 bases from J; junction bases left unmatched: 6. The CDR3 DNA is TGTGCCAGCAGTTCGCCGGGACTAGCGGGCACCGGGGAGCTGTTTTTT. Its translation is CASSSPGLAGTGELFF.

The DNA for the CDR3 is TGTGCCAGCAGTTACGGTCATGGGCAGGGAAGGAACGAGCAGTACTTC. This sequence encodes CASSYGHGQGRNEQYF. The chain is built from TRBV6-5 and TRBJ2-7; D possibly corresponds to TRBD1 (5 bases). Germline V gives CDR1 MNHEY, CDR2 SVGAGI. The CDR3 is 16 residues long. Trimming stripped 2 bases from V and 5 bases from J, with 19 bases between.

The chain employs TRBV5-1 and TRBJ2-5; 9 positions agree with TRBD2. Germline V lookup: CDR1 SGHRS, CDR2 YFSETQ. J was trimmed by 3 bases and V by 6 bases; bases with no gene match: 9. The CDR3 sequence is 15 residues long. This chain's CDR3 is CASKLVSSGEETQYF. CDR3 nucleotide sequence: TGCGCCAGCAAATTAGTATCTAGCGGGGAAGAGACCCAGTACTTC.

The chain uses TRBV19 and TRBJ2-3; D gene ambiguous. CDR1 and CDR2 (germline): LNHDA, SQIVND (reference sequence). CDR3 size: 15 residues. Trimming stripped 5 bases from V and 4 bases from J, with 16 bases between. Here the CDR3 reads CASSLGGSRADTQYF. DNA for the CDR3: TGTGCCAGTAGTTTAGGCGGTAGCCGTGCAGATACGCAGTATTTT.

This clone was counted a single time. V gene TRBV4-1 combines with J gene TRBJ2-3; the match to TRBD2 covers 10 bases. This CDR3 is 14 amino acids long. Germline loops: CDR1 MGHRA, CDR2 YSYEKL. Trimming took 2 bases from V and 6 from J; bases not matched to a gene: 2. The CDR3 region has the DNA TGCGCCAGCAGCCAAAGCGGGGGGGTGGATACGCAGTATTTT. This codes for CASSQSGGVDTQYF.

This rearrangement joins TRBV19 to TRBJ1-2; 7 bases are shared with TRBD1. V shed 7 bases, J shed 8 bases, and the junction held 10 bases outside the gene matches. Germline values: CDR1 LNHDA, CDR2 SQIVND (reference sequence). This CDR3 region has 13 residues. The CDR3 DNA reads TGTGCCAGTACCGACAGGGTCAGCAACGGCTACACCTTC. Translated: CASTDRVSNGYTF.

The chain combines TRBV2 with TRBJ1-1, with unresolved D. The ends were cut back, 1 base at V and 6 bases at J, with 9 bases in the middle. The germline V gene encodes CDR1 SNHLY and CDR2 FYNNEI. The CDR3 is 13 residues long. The CDR3 region is CASSEGVTPEAFF. The CDR3 DNA follows: TGTGCCAGCAGTGAAGGGGTGACTCCTGAAGCTTTCTTT.

As for this clone: Within the sample, other DNA sequences also encode this same CDR3. This chain uses TRBV28 with TRBJ2-7; D might be TRBD1 (5 bases). Trimming removed 5 bases from V and 6 bases from J, with 17 bases in between. The germline gives CDR1 MDHEN, CDR2 SYDVKM. The CDR3 is 14 amino acids. For the CDR3, the DNA is TGTGCCAGCAGTCCAAATATCAACAGGCGCGAGCAGTACTTC. This encodes CASSPNINRREQYF. Using reference TRBV28 and TRBJ2-7 for the parts outside the CDR3, the full variable domain is DVKVTQSSRYLVKRTGEKVFLECVQDMDHENMFWYRQDPGLGLRLIYFSYDVKMKEKGDIPEGYSVSREKKERFSLILESASTNQTSMYLCASSPNINRREQYFGPGTRLTVT.

J is TRBJ1-1 and V is TRBV6-5, with a weak D call TRBD1 (6 bases). The CDR3 is made up of 15 amino acids. Deletions cut 2 bases from V and 1 base from J, with 11 bases between. Germline CDR1 is MNHEY and CDR2 is SVGAGI. CDR3 amino acids: CASSYDWTANTEAFF. The CDR3 bases are TGTGCCAGCAGTTACGATTGGACAGCGAACACTGAAGCTTTCTTT.

The chain couples TRBV28 to TRBJ1-2; D remains ambiguous. The CDR3 extends over 11 amino acids. CDR1 is MDHEN and CDR2 is SYDVKM in the germline V gene. The germline V and J ends were trimmed by 6 bases and 4 bases, with 6 bases remaining between them. The CDR3 bases are TGTGCCAGCAGGAGAGGCTATGGCTACACCTTC. Amino acids: CASRRGYGYTF.

The chain carries TRBV29-1 and TRBJ2-1, with 7 nucleotides matching TRBD1. This CDR3 spans 13 amino acids. With V trimmed by 6 bases and J by 9 bases, 11 bases remained unmatched. Germline CDR1 is SQVTM and CDR2 is ANQGSEA. The CDR3 region has the DNA TGCAGCGTCCGAGACAGGGAATTTGGTGAGCAGTTCTTC. Amino acid sequence: CSVRDREFGEQFF.

The rearrangement uses TRBV5-1 and TRBJ1-6; 7 nucleotides agree with TRBD1. V lost 4 bases and J lost 7; bases outside the gene matches: 8. This CDR3 is built from 15 residues. Germline V CDR1 and CDR2: SGHRS, YFSETQ. The CDR3, as DNA: TGCGCCAGCAGCGTTCAGGGGGACAGAAATTCACCCCTCCACTTT. Encoded protein: CASSVQGDRNSPLHF.

The rearrangement uses TRBV7-3 and TRBJ2-1; D perhaps matches TRBD1 (5 bases). This CDR3 spans 16 amino acids. Germline V gives CDR1 SGHTA, CDR2 FQGTGA. V was pared by 5 bases and J by 6 bases, with 20 bases between. The CDR3 is CASSRWSTVTPNEQFF. The CDR3 nucleotides read TGTGCCAGCAGCCGGTGGTCGACAGTGACTCCCAATGAGCAGTTCTTC.

The chain is built from TRBV18 and TRBJ1-2; TRBD1 might be the D (5 bases). The CDR3 totals 15 residues. Trimming removed 4 bases at V and 3 bases at J, with 15 bases between. CDR1 is KGHSH and CDR2 is LQKENI in the germline V gene. CDR3 in amino acids: CASSQTGLSYYGYTF. CDR3 in DNA: TGTGCCAGCTCACAAACAGGCCTAAGTTACTATGGCTACACCTTC.

This clone was counted once. This chain links TRBV11-2 with TRBJ2-1; no clear D. Germline lookup yields CDR1 SGHAT and CDR2 FQNNGV. The CDR3 has 13 amino acids. Trimming took off 0 bases at V and 8 bases at J, with 8 bases between the two ends. CDR3 DNA sequence: TGTGCCAGCAGCTTAGAGTTTTCCGATGAGCAGTTCTTC. Translating gives CASSLEFSDEQFF.

The chain joins TRBV27 to TRBJ1-5, with D perhaps TRBD1 (6 bases). This CDR3 is built from 16 residues. Per the germline V gene, CDR1 is MNHEY and CDR2 is SMNVEV (reference sequence). V lost 6 bases and J lost 4, with 19 bases in between. The CDR3 DNA is TGTGCCAGCAGCGCTACAGGGTATATGGGGAATCAGCCCCAGCATTTT. Its protein product is CASSATGYMGNQPQHF.

The chain links TRBV5-1 to TRBJ2-7; TRBD1 is a possible D gene (5 bases). CDR1 and CDR2 from the germline V gene are SGHRS and YFSETQ. The CDR3 consists of 17 residues. Trimming took 0 bases from V and 3 from J, leaving 19 bases between them. CDR3 sequence: CASSLVYRPERNYEQYF. DNA of the CDR3: TGCGCCAGCAGCTTGGTTTACAGGCCCGAACGAAACTACGAGCAGTACTTC.

The chain uses TRBV5-4 and TRBJ2-1; possible D gene TRBD2, 5 bases. In germline, CDR1 is SGHNT, CDR2 YYREEE (reference sequence). Trimming shortened V by 1 base and J by 6 bases, and 14 bases separated the two germline ends. This CDR3 has 15 residues. As DNA, the CDR3 is TGTGCCAGCAGCTTGTCACTAGGAATAAGCAATGAGCAGTTCTTC. The encoded protein is CASSLSLGISNEQFF. The full variable domain, rest sourced from reference TRBV5-4 and TRBJ2-1, is ETGVTQSPTHLIKTRGQQVTLRCSSQSGHNTVSWYQQALGQGPQFIFQYYREEENGRGNFPPRFSGLQFPNYSSELNVNALELDDSALYLCASSLSLGISNEQFFGPGTRLTVL.